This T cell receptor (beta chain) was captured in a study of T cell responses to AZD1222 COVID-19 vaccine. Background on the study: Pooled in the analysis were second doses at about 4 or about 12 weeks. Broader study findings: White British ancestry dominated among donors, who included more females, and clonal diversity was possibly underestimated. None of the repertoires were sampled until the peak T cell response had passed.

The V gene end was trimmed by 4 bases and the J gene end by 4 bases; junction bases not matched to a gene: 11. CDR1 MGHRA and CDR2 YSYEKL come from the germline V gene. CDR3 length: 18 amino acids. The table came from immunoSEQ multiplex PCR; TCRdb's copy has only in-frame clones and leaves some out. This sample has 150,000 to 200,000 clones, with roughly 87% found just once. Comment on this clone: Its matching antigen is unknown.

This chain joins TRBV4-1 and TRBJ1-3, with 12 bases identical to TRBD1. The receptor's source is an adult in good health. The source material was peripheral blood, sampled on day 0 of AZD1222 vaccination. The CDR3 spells CASSPTRDRGPWGNTIYF. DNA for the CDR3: TGCGCCAGCAGCCCCACGAGGGACAGGGGGCCTTGGGGAAACACCATATATTTT.